The 13 T cell receptor beta chains reported below all come from one sample, sequenced in a study of shared T cell receptors in the human thymus. Repertoires were generated with immunoSEQ multiplex PCR, while TCRdb's copy carries only in-frame clones and drops some. The sample has fewer than 700,000 clones; around 89% are singletons. The data also belong to a second study, concerning human thymus T cells.

The sequencing sample was made of thymocytes. The receptors shown here come from a boy younger than two with a congenital heart defect.

This sequence joins TRBV15 and TRBJ2-7; tentatively, D is TRBD2 (5 bases). V lost 2 bases to trimming and J lost 2 bases, with 10 bases between them. CDR3 length: 14 residues. Germline assignment: CDR1 LNHNV and CDR2 YYDKDF (reference sequence). CDR3 sequence reads: CATSRRAAPYEQYF. As DNA, the CDR3 is TGTGCCACCAGCAGACGAGCGGCACCCTACGAGCAGTACTTC.

This chain connects TRBV27 to TRBJ1-1; possibly TRBD1 for D (5 bases). The CDR3 spans 11 residues. The germline V and J ends were trimmed by 6 bases and 4 bases, with 6 bases remaining between them. Germline-derived CDR1 and CDR2 are MNHEY and SMNVEV (reference sequence). The CDR3 bases are TGTGCCAGCAGAAGGGGCACTGAAGCTTTCTTT. This gives the protein CASRRGTEAFF.

The J gene is TRBJ2-7, the V gene TRBV28; the match to TRBD2 covers 8 bases. This CDR3 is 14 amino acids long. V dropped 6 bases and J dropped 3; count of bases not matched to a gene: 7. CDR1 is MDHEN and CDR2 is SYDVKM in the germline V gene. In DNA, the CDR3 is TGTGCCAGCAGATGCCGGGAGGGGTACTACGAGCAGTACTTC. Protein product: CASRCREGYYEQYF.

This sequence joins TRBV7-2 and TRBJ2-3; 11 bases map to TRBD2. The CDR3 extends over 16 amino acids. Germline V CDR1 and CDR2: SGHTA, FQGNSA. V was clipped by 1 base and J by 5 bases; unmatched bases: 5. The CDR3 coding sequence is TGTGCCAGCAGCTTAGTGAGTCTAGCGGGAGGAGATACGCAGTATTTT. This sequence encodes CASSLVSLAGGDTQYF.

The J gene is TRBJ1-4, the V gene TRBV4-1, with 7 nucleotides matching TRBD1. This CDR3 spans 16 amino acids. Germline values: CDR1 MGHRA, CDR2 YSYEKL. V shed 3 bases and J 8 bases; nucleotides not matched to a gene: 12. The CDR3 sequence is CASSQSPGTESEKLFF. CDR3 DNA: TGCGCCAGCAGCCAGTCCCCCGGGACAGAAAGCGAAAAACTGTTTTTT.

This rearrangement joins TRBV7-2 to TRBJ2-7; tentatively, D is TRBD2 (6 bases). The germline V gene has CDR1 SGHTA and CDR2 FQGNSA. CDR3 size: 13 residues. V was cut by 3 bases and J by 8 bases, with 14 bases left in between. The CDR3 loop reads CASSLEGRSKQYF. The CDR3, as DNA: TGTGCCAGCAGCTTGGAGGGACGGTCTAAGCAGTACTTC.

The CDR3 sequence: CASSLPGIETYEQYF. The DNA for the CDR3 is TGTGCCAGCAGTTTACCAGGGATAGAAACCTACGAGCAGTACTTC. The J gene is TRBJ2-7, the V gene TRBV28; tentatively, D is TRBD1 (5 bases). This CDR3 contains 15 residues. The V end was cut by 2 bases, the J end by 2 bases, with 13 bases between. Germline V gives CDR1 MDHEN, CDR2 SYDVKM.

V gene TRBV29-1 combines with J gene TRBJ2-1, with 11 bases that match TRBD2. With V trimmed by 4 bases and J by 7 bases, 15 bases remained unmatched. The CDR3 extends over 17 amino acids. The germline V gene encodes CDR1 SQVTM and CDR2 ANQGSEA. As DNA, the CDR3 is TGCAGCGTTGGTGGTAGCGGGAGGGCCTTAAGTAGGAATGAGCAGTTCTTC. Amino acids: CSVGGSGRALSRNEQFF.

The chain carries TRBV9 and TRBJ2-1, with 8 nucleotides matching TRBD2. The CDR3 is made up of 14 amino acids. CDR1 and CDR2 from the germline V gene are SGDLS and YYNGEE. The ends lost 3 bases at V and 12 bases at J; junction bases unmatched: 11. The CDR3 region is CASSAAGEAKWQFF. The CDR3 nucleotides are TGTGCCAGCAGCGCAGCGGGAGAGGCCAAATGGCAGTTCTTC.

The chain couples TRBV29-1 to TRBJ2-2; 8 nucleotides match TRBD2. The V and J ends lost 4 bases and 5 bases, in that order; junction bases with no gene match: 9. CDR1 and CDR2 from the germline V gene are SQVTM and ANQGSEA. CDR3 size: 15 residues. The CDR3 loop is CSVGRLAGHTGELFF. CDR3 DNA sequence: TGCAGCGTTGGTAGGCTAGCGGGTCATACCGGGGAGCTGTTTTTT.

This sequence joins TRBV29-1 and TRBJ2-5, with D maybe TRBD1 (6 bases). Germline lookup yields CDR1 SQVTM and CDR2 ANQGSEA. Trimming removed 5 bases at V and 2 bases at J, with 15 bases between. The CDR3 is 14 amino acids. For the CDR3, the DNA is TGCAGCGTTAACGGGGACGGGACACAAGAGACCCAGTACTTC. This codes for CSVNGDGTQETQYF.

The chain uses TRBV4-1 and TRBJ2-5, with D unresolved. The CDR3 has 15 residues. The germline CDR1 and CDR2 sequences are MGHRA and YSYEKL. V dropped 0 bases and J dropped 0 bases, with 8 bases sitting between them. The CDR3 loop reads CASSQDPQHQETQYF. DNA of the CDR3: TGCGCCAGCAGCCAAGACCCACAGCACCAAGAGACCCAGTACTTC.

This clone occurred once. The chain recombines TRBV11-2 with TRBJ2-1; D gene ambiguous. The CDR3 runs 15 residues. Germline CDR1 SGHAT, CDR2 FQNNGV. The V end was cut by 2 bases, the J end by 5 bases, with 13 bases between. CDR3 DNA sequence: TGTGCCAGCAGCTTAAAGCGAGATGTCGACAATGAGCAGTTCTTC. Its translation: CASSLKRDVDNEQFF.